These 26 T cell receptor beta chains were all obtained from the same sample, sequenced in a study of T-cell memory formation after mild COVID-19. From the 5' RACE reads, TCRdb called clonotypes with MiXCR, one entry per CDR3 protein. The sample contains under 700,000 distinct CDR3 sequences, roughly 20% of which appear only once. Sequencing was carried out using PBMCs or a T cell subset sorted from them (not recorded which). The receptor set was obtained from an adult woman who had mild COVID-19 (a few samples of this study predate the infection). Cell type and time point are not known.

This clonotype has just a few counts. V usage is TRBV12-3 or TRBV12-4 and J usage is TRBJ1-1; D is undetermined. The CDR3 spans 11 residues. The ends were cut back, 3 bases at V and 6 bases at J, with 5 bases in the middle. DNA of the CDR3: TGTGCCAGCAGTTTTACATCTGAAGCTTTCTTT. It specifies CASSFTSEAFF.

This clonotype was picked up a small number of times. The V and J genes are TRBV11-2 and TRBJ2-5; D gene uncertain. The V and J ends lost 0 bases and 5 bases respectively, with 13 bases between them. The V gene's germline CDR1 is SGHAT and CDR2 FQNNGV. CDR3 length: 15 residues. CDR3 sequence: CASSLDPNWVETQYF. The CDR3 coding sequence is TGTGCCAGCAGCTTAGATCCGAATTGGGTGGAGACCCAGTACTTC.

The CDR3 spells CASSYSAEYTEAFF. The CDR3 nucleotides are TGTGCCAGCAGTTACTCCGCAGAGTACACTGAAGCTTTCTTT. The chain carries TRBV6-5 and TRBJ1-1; D not resolved. Germline V gene sequence: CDR1 MNHEY, CDR2 SVGAGI. Trimming cost V 0 bases and J 3 bases, with 8 bases left between them. The CDR3 has 14 residues.

The rearrangement links TRBV6-2 or TRBV6-3 to TRBJ2-5; a possible D gene is TRBD2 (5 bases). The CDR3 has 14 residues. Germline V gene lookup returns CDR1 MNHEY and CDR2 SVGEGT. Trimming shortened V by 6 bases and J by 2 bases, and 13 bases separated the two germline ends. DNA for the CDR3: TGTGCCAGCAGCCTTGGGGAGTCGCAAGAGACCCAGTACTTC. It translates to CASSLGESQETQYF.

CDR3 nucleotides: TGTGCCAGCAGCTACCCCTCATACGCCTCGGGGTCCTACGAGCAGTACTTC. Protein product: CASSYPSYASGSYEQYF. The chain employs TRBV7-2 and TRBJ2-7; perhaps TRBD2 as D (5 bases). The germline gives CDR1 SGHTA, CDR2 FQGNSA. The ends were cut back, 4 bases at V and 1 base at J, with 20 bases in the middle. This CDR3 contains 17 residues.

The J gene is TRBJ2-1, the V gene TRBV6-2 or TRBV6-3, with 15 bases that match TRBD2. The CDR3 runs to 17 residues. V lost 5 bases, J lost 9 bases, and 11 bases stayed unmatched. Germline V gene data show CDR1 as MNHEY and CDR2 as SVGEGT. The CDR3 sequence is CASSPRTSGRALLEQFF. The CDR3 DNA follows: TGTGCCAGCAGTCCTCGGACTAGCGGGAGGGCCCTTCTTGAGCAGTTCTTC.

The CDR3 nucleotides read TGTGCCTGGACCTTGGGGGACGGTAGCACAGATACGCAGTATTTT. Translating gives CAWTLGDGSTDTQYF. The V call is TRBV30, the J call TRBJ2-3; D possibly matches TRBD1 or TRBD2 (5 bases each). Germline V lookup: CDR1 GTSNPN, CDR2 SVGIG (reference sequence). The CDR3 consists of 15 residues. With 4 bases removed from V and 0 bases from J, the gap between germline ends came to 14 bases.

This clonotype was counted ten times or more. The chain joins TRBV7-9 to TRBJ2-5, with no clear D. This CDR3 contains 14 residues. Trimming left V 4 bases short and J 0 bases short, with 9 bases between. Germline assignment: CDR1 SEHNR and CDR2 FQNEAQ (reference sequence). The CDR3 region has the DNA TGTGCCAGCAGCTGGGCATCGTACCAAGAGACCCAGTACTTC. It is translated as CASSWASYQETQYF.

The gene calls are TRBV3-1 and TRBJ2-5, with D unresolved. Per germline, CDR1 LGHDT and CDR2 YNNKEL (reference sequence). The CDR3 totals 18 residues. V was trimmed by 0 bases and J by 5 bases, leaving 22 bases between them. Here the CDR3 DNA reads TGTGCCAGCAGCCAAGATCTCGGACCCTATCCAGTACCGGAGACCCAGTACTTC. This gives the protein CASSQDLGPYPVPETQYF.

This sequence joins TRBV27 and TRBJ1-5; the D gene is possibly TRBD1 (5 bases). The germline CDR1 and CDR2 sequences are MNHEY and SMNVEV (reference sequence). This CDR3 region has 16 residues. Trimming cost V 0 bases and J 2 bases, with 11 bases left between them. CDR3 sequence reads: CASSLSGQGGNQPQHF. The CDR3 DNA reads as TGTGCCAGCAGTTTATCGGGGCAGGGAGGCAATCAGCCCCAGCATTTT.

This clonotype appeared a few times. V and J are TRBV7-9 and TRBJ2-2; D tentatively reads TRBD1 or TRBD2 (5 bases each). V was shortened by 1 base and J by 3 bases, with 15 bases between the two germline ends. CDR1 is SEHNR, CDR2 FQNEAQ, per germline (reference sequence). The CDR3 is 17 residues long. The DNA for the CDR3 is TGTGCCAGCAGCTTAGTATGGCAGGGACCCCACACCGGGGAGCTGTTTTTT. It encodes CASSLVWQGPHTGELFF.

This clonotype was counted between two and nine times. The chain employs TRBV20-1 and TRBJ2-1, with 7 bases aligning to TRBD1. CDR1 and CDR2 (germline): DFQATT, SNEGSKA (reference sequence). This CDR3 has 15 amino acids. Unmatched junction bases numbered 9, after V lost 5 bases and J lost 2 bases. CDR3 region: CSAYTGTATYNEQFF. In nucleotides, the CDR3 is TGCAGTGCTTACACCGGGACAGCTACCTACAATGAGCAGTTCTTC.

The chain links TRBV2 to TRBJ2-1; either TRBD1 or TRBD2 may fit D (5 bases each). CDR3 length: 14 amino acids. The germline CDR1 and CDR2 sequences are SNHLY and FYNNEI. Trimming removed 8 bases at V and 9 bases at J, with 20 bases between. CDR3 bases: TGTGCCAGCGGCGGGCTACCCCATGGGGGTGAGCAGTTCTTC. Amino acid sequence: CASGGLPHGGEQFF.

V is TRBV11-2 and J is TRBJ2-7, with TRBD1 matching 7 bases. V shed 5 bases, J shed 4 bases, and the junction held 11 bases outside the gene matches. Germline-derived CDR1 and CDR2 are SGHAT and FQNNGV. The CDR3 is made up of 15 amino acids. CDR3 residues: CASSPQQGLGYEQYF. The CDR3 nucleotides are TGTGCCAGCAGCCCACAACAGGGGTTAGGTTACGAGCAGTACTTC. Full variable domain (remainder filled in from reference TRBV11-2 and TRBJ2-7): EAGVAQSPRYKIIEKRQSVAFWCNPISGHATLYWYQQILGQGPKLLIQFQNNGVVDDSQLPKDRFSAERLKGVDSTLKIQPAKLEDSAVYLCASSPQQGLGYEQYFGPGTRLTVT.

Only a few counts were recorded for this clonotype. The genes are TRBV12-3 or TRBV12-4 and TRBJ2-1, with a tentative D call TRBD2 (6 bases). CDR3 length: 16 amino acids. Trimming took off 0 bases at V and 6 bases at J, with 15 bases between the two ends. CDR3 nucleotide sequence: TGTGCCAGCAGTTTAGCTCTGGACTACCGGACCAATGAGCAGTTCTTC. Translating it yields CASSLALDYRTNEQFF.

This sequence joins TRBV24-1 and TRBJ2-3; D perhaps matches TRBD2 (6 bases). The V end lost 4 bases, the J end lost 6 bases, and 19 bases lay between the germline ends. CDR1 and CDR2 (germline): KGHDR, SFDVKD. This CDR3 is 16 amino acids long. DNA of the CDR3: TGTGCCACCAGTGACCCTGGGGAGGAACAGGTGGATACGCAGTATTTT. Translating gives CATSDPGEEQVDTQYF.

This clonotype was detected many times. The rearrangement links TRBV5-1 to TRBJ2-7; no reliable D call. CDR1 SGHRS and CDR2 YFSETQ come from the germline V gene. The CDR3 totals 14 residues. V lost 0 bases and J 5 bases, leaving 12 bases between the germline ends. CDR3 coding DNA: TGCGCCAGCAGCTTGGCTGCTAAACGGAACGAGCAGTACTTC. It translates to CASSLAAKRNEQYF.

This clonotype was seen a few times. The J gene is TRBJ1-5, the V gene TRBV30; 9 nucleotides align to TRBD1. Germline CDR1 and CDR2: GTSNPN and SVGIG (reference sequence). This CDR3 spans 15 amino acids. The J segment lost 2 bases and the V segment lost 4 bases, leaving 6 bases of the junction unmatched. The CDR3 reads CAWTGTGRGNQPQHF. The CDR3 DNA reads as TGTGCCTGGACCGGGACAGGGAGGGGCAATCAGCCCCAGCATTTT. Looking up the rest from reference TRBV30 and TRBJ1-5 gives the full variable domain: SQTIHQWPATLVQPVGSPLSLECTVEGTSNPNLYWYRQAAGRGLQLLFYSVGIGQISSEVPQNLSASRPQDRQFILSSKKLLLSDSGFYLCAWTGTGRGNQPQHFGDGTRLSIL.

This clonotype was seen repeatedly, ten times or more. V is TRBV11-3 and J is TRBJ2-1; TRBD1 aligns across 7 bases. J gave up 0 bases and V 5 bases, and 4 bases lay outside the gene matches. CDR1 and CDR2 (germline): SGHNT, YENEEA. The CDR3 consists of 15 residues. As DNA, the CDR3 is TGTGCCAGCAGCCCCCGGGACAGCTCCTACAATGAGCAGTTCTTC. It specifies CASSPRDSSYNEQFF.

This chain connects TRBV11-3 to TRBJ1-1, with 8 positions matching TRBD1. CDR3 length: 16 amino acids. V was pared by 1 base and J by 2 bases, with 6 bases of the junction left unmatched. Germline V CDR1 and CDR2: SGHNT, YENEEA. CDR3 in DNA: TGTGCCAGCAGCTTAGGGGCGGACAGGGCAAACACTGAAGCTTTCTTT. This translates into CASSLGADRANTEAFF. Full variable domain (missing parts from reference TRBV11-3 and TRBJ1-1): EAGVVQSPRYKIIEKKQPVAFWCNPISGHNTLYWYLQNLGQGPELLIRYENEEAVDDSQLPKDRFSAERLKGVDSTLKIQPAELGDSAVYLCASSLGADRANTEAFFGQGTRLTVV.

The CDR3 sequence: CSARWWGQPQHF. In nucleotides, the CDR3 is TGCAGTGCTAGATGGTGGGGCCAGCCCCAGCATTTT. This sequence joins TRBV20-1 and TRBJ1-5; possibly TRBD1 for D (5 bases). The CDR3 contains 12 residues. V shed 2 bases and J shed 7 bases, with 9 bases lying between them. CDR1 is DFQATT and CDR2 is SNEGSKA in the germline V gene (reference sequence).

The rearrangement uses TRBV6-5 and TRBJ1-2; 9 bases map to TRBD1. The CDR3 loop spans 15 amino acids. Germline V gene data show CDR1 as MNHEY and CDR2 as SVGAGI. With V trimmed by 6 bases and J by 3 bases, 8 bases remained unmatched. The CDR3 spells CASSRPGQGDYGYTF. The CDR3 DNA follows: TGTGCCAGCAGCCGTCCGGGACAGGGAGACTATGGCTACACCTTC.

Notes on this clonotype: At one end the junction does not follow the germline gene, possibly because of a read error. This chain connects TRBV2 to TRBJ1-5; the D gene is possibly TRBD1 (6 bases). Germline CDR1 is SNHLY and CDR2 is FYNNEI. The CDR3 extends over 13 amino acids. This CDR3 reads CASSGQVNQLQHF. CDR3 nucleotides: TGTGCCAGCAGTGGACAGGTCAATCAGCTCCAGCATTTT.

This clonotype came up a few times. J is TRBJ2-7 and V is TRBV19; TRBD1 aligns across 8 bases. The CDR3 contains 14 residues. The junction had 9 bases not matched to a gene; V was cut back by 6 bases and J by 5 bases. Germline CDR1 LNHDA, CDR2 SQIVND (reference sequence). The CDR3 DNA reads TGTGCCAGTAGCACTAGGACAGGGTACGACGAGCAGTACTTC. Translation: CASSTRTGYDEQYF.

In its sample, this clonotype was seen a few times. The V call is TRBV6-1, the J call TRBJ2-2, with 7 nucleotides matching TRBD1. The germline V gene encodes CDR1 MNHNS and CDR2 SASEGT. The CDR3 is made up of 18 amino acids. V was clipped by 4 bases and J by 4 bases; unmatched bases: 15. CDR3 nucleotides: TGTGCCAGCAGTGGACCCGTCGGACAGGCAGGAGCCACCGGGGAGCTGTTTTTT. Its translation: CASSGPVGQAGATGELFF.

This clonotype was seen many times. The chain has TRBV20-1 and TRBJ2-1, with 12 bases that match TRBD2. V was clipped by 3 bases and J by 8 bases; unmatched bases: 8. CDR3 length: 15 residues. Looked up from germline, CDR1 is DFQATT and CDR2 is SNEGSKA (reference sequence). The CDR3 sequence is CSASAPGLAGHEQFF. CDR3 nucleotide sequence: TGCAGTGCTAGTGCACCGGGACTAGCGGGCCATGAGCAGTTCTTC.